A single sample is the source of the 26 T cell receptor beta chains below, sequenced in a study of T cell responses to AZD1222 COVID-19 vaccine. Assay: immunoSEQ multiplex PCR; the TCRdb copy retains only in-frame clones and omits some. Of 150,000 to 200,000 clones in the sample, around 94% were seen once. This specimen was peripheral blood, taken 28 days after the second AZD1222 dose. All receptors come from an adult who received the AZD1222 COVID-19 vaccine.

This sequence joins TRBV5-1 and TRBJ2-1; TRBD2 agrees at 9 bases. The CDR3 runs to 15 residues. Trimming took 4 bases from V and 1 from J; bases not matched to a gene: 3. Germline CDR1 is SGHRS and CDR2 is YFSETQ. The CDR3 here is CASSPSGNSYNEQFF. The CDR3 nucleotides are TGCGCCAGCAGCCCTAGCGGGAATTCCTACAATGAGCAGTTCTTC.

J is TRBJ1-5 and V is TRBV18, with D tentatively TRBD1 (6 bases). The V gene lost 8 bases and the J gene lost 3 bases, with 11 bases spanning the gap. CDR1 is KGHSH, CDR2 LQKENI, per germline. The CDR3 length is 13 residues. The CDR3: CASEQGPNQPQHF. CDR3 in DNA: TGTGCCAGCGAACAGGGACCCAATCAGCCCCAGCATTTT.

The J gene is TRBJ2-3, the V gene TRBV27, with D unresolved. CDR1 is MNHEY and CDR2 is SMNVEV in the germline V gene (reference sequence). This CDR3 has 15 residues. V lost 3 bases to trimming and J lost 1 base, with 11 bases between them. CDR3 sequence: CASSFNPLGTDTQYF. The CDR3 nucleotides read TGTGCCAGCAGTTTTAACCCCCTTGGCACAGATACGCAGTATTTT.

The chain employs TRBV6-5 and TRBJ2-1; TRBD1 is a possible D gene (6 bases). Trimming cost V 6 bases and J 0 bases, with 12 bases left between them. The germline V gene has CDR1 MNHEY and CDR2 SVGAGI. The length of the CDR3 is 15 residues. For the CDR3, the DNA is TGTGCCAGCAGCCTGGACAGAGCCTCCTACAATGAGCAGTTCTTC. Translation gives CASSLDRASYNEQFF.

This clone was seen only a few times. The gene calls are TRBV2 and TRBJ1-4, with D possibly being TRBD1 (5 bases). Trimming pared 6 bases from V and 0 bases from J, leaving 14 bases between. Looked up from germline, CDR1 is SNHLY and CDR2 is FYNNEI. The CDR3 has 16 residues. The CDR3, as DNA: TGTGCCAGCAGGAGGGCAGGAGGGGCAACTAATGAAAAACTGTTTTTT. Amino acids: CASRRAGGATNEKLFF.

The chain links TRBV7-8 to TRBJ1-1; 7 bases line up with TRBD1. V shed 5 bases, J shed 4 bases, and the junction held 4 bases outside the gene matches. This CDR3 region has 13 residues. Looked up from germline, CDR1 is SGHVS and CDR2 is FQNEAQ. CDR3 amino acids: CASSLQGSTEAFF. DNA for the CDR3: TGTGCCAGCAGCCTACAGGGGAGCACTGAAGCTTTCTTT.

This chain uses TRBV5-1 with TRBJ1-5, with TRBD1 as a possible D gene (6 bases). Germline V gene sequence: CDR1 SGHRS, CDR2 YFSETQ. There are 15 residues in the CDR3. Trimming cost V 4 bases and J 4 bases, with 15 bases left between them. This CDR3 reads CASSPGGRGNQPQHF. The CDR3 nucleotides are TGCGCCAGCAGCCCGGGGGGCAGGGGAAATCAGCCCCAGCATTTT. Drawing the rest from reference TRBV5-1 and TRBJ1-5, the complete variable domain is KAGVTQTPRYLIKTRGQQVTLSCSPISGHRSVSWYQQTPGQGLQFLFEYFSETQRNKGNFPGRFSGRQFSNSRSEMNVSTLELGDSALYLCASSPGGRGNQPQHFGDGTRLSIL.

The chain joins TRBV28 to TRBJ2-7, with D tentatively TRBD2 (6 bases). The CDR3 extends over 16 amino acids. Germline values: CDR1 MDHEN, CDR2 SYDVKM. Trimming removed 7 bases from V and 1 base from J, with 20 bases in between. CDR3 loop: CASTYGGSLGSYEQYF. The CDR3 nucleotides are TGTGCCAGCACCTACGGAGGGTCTCTAGGTTCCTACGAGCAGTACTTC.

This chain links TRBV3-1 (or the pseudogene TRBV3-2) with TRBJ2-7; D is undetermined. V shed 5 bases and J shed 0 bases, with 20 bases lying between them. Germline CDR1 LGHDT, CDR2 YNNKEL (reference sequence). The CDR3 totals 17 residues. The CDR3 DNA is TGTGCCAGCAGCACAAGATCACTCGGACCGGCCTCCTACGAGCAGTACTTC. Translating it yields CASSTRSLGPASYEQYF.

The V and J genes are TRBV9 and TRBJ2-3; D is perhaps TRBD1 (5 bases). This CDR3 is 15 amino acids long. Germline CDR1 reads SGDLS; CDR2 reads YYNGEE. V lost 0 bases, J lost 3 bases, and 11 bases lay in between. The CDR3 sequence: CASSVDPGSTDTQYF. In nucleotides, the CDR3 is TGTGCCAGCAGCGTAGATCCAGGGTCAACAGATACGCAGTATTTT.

V and J are TRBV18 and TRBJ1-1; unclear D gene. CDR3 length equals 14 residues. Germline loops: CDR1 KGHSH, CDR2 LQKENI. V dropped 1 base and J dropped 13 bases, with 19 bases sitting between them. As DNA, the CDR3 is TGTGCCAGCTCACCACTCCTCCGAGAGGGAAGAGGTTTCTTT. This gives the protein CASSPLLREGRGFF. Drawing the rest from reference TRBV18 and TRBJ1-1, the complete variable domain is NAGVMQNPRHLVRRRGQEARLRCSPMKGHSHVYWYRQLPEEGLKFMVYLQKENIIDESGMPKERFSAEFPKEGPSILRIQQVVRGDSAAYFCASSPLLREGRGFFGQGTRLTVV.

The gene calls are TRBV27 and TRBJ2-7; D is uncertain. CDR3 length equals 13 residues. Germline values: CDR1 MNHEY, CDR2 SMNVEV (reference sequence). Between the trimmed V and J ends, which lost 5 bases and 0 bases, there was a span of 8 bases. The CDR3 is CASSRLNSYEQYF. The CDR3 DNA follows: TGTGCCAGCAGTCGTCTGAACTCCTACGAGCAGTACTTC.

V usage is TRBV19 and J usage is TRBJ2-1, with 7 bases that match TRBD1. CDR3 length: 14 amino acids. CDR1 and CDR2 from the germline V gene are LNHDA and SQIVND (reference sequence). V lost 9 bases and J lost 3; bases outside the gene matches: 8. This chain's CDR3 is CARSRQGRYNEQFF. The CDR3 bases are TGTGCCAGATCAAGACAGGGTCGCTACAATGAGCAGTTCTTC.

The genes are TRBV6-6 and TRBJ2-2, with TRBD1 matching 7 bases. CDR1 and CDR2 (germline): MNHNY, SVGAGI (reference sequence). J lost 0 bases, V lost 7 bases, and 5 bases had no gene match. The CDR3 has 15 residues. The CDR3 DNA sequence: TGTGCCAGCAACATTCAGGGGGCGAACACCGGGGAGCTGTTTTTT. Protein: CASNIQGANTGELFF.

V and J are TRBV2 and TRBJ2-3; TRBD1 matches at 7 bases. This CDR3 has 15 residues. Trimming cost V 0 bases and J 1 base; bases outside gene matches: 1. Germline V CDR1 and CDR2: SNHLY, FYNNEI. CDR3 DNA: TGTGCCAGCAGTGAAGCAACAGGGGGCACAGATACGCAGTATTTT. It translates to CASSEATGGTDTQYF.

The chain employs TRBV19 and TRBJ1-2; 9 positions agree with TRBD1. This CDR3 has 15 residues. With 3 bases clipped from V and 7 bases from J, the junction kept 9 bases outside the gene matches. The germline CDR1 and CDR2 sequences are LNHDA and SQIVND (reference sequence). The CDR3 region is CASSMAGQGLSGYTF. In DNA, the CDR3 is TGTGCCAGTAGTATGGCCGGACAGGGGCTAAGTGGCTACACCTTC.

The chain employs TRBV10-3 and TRBJ1-5; D uncertain. Germline CDR1 is ENHRY and CDR2 is SYGVKD. V was trimmed by 10 bases and J by 4 bases, leaving 11 bases between them. This CDR3 has 12 amino acids. CDR3 DNA sequence: TGTGCCACTGCGGCCGGGAATCAGCCCCAGCATTTT. Protein: CATAAGNQPQHF.

J is TRBJ2-3 and V is TRBV28, with 10 bases identical to TRBD2. Germline V lookup: CDR1 MDHEN, CDR2 SYDVKM. This CDR3 is 16 amino acids long. The V gene end was trimmed by 4 bases and the J gene end by 5 bases; junction bases not matched to a gene: 9. CDR3 sequence: CASSSELAGRGDTQYF. DNA for the CDR3: TGTGCCAGCAGTTCAGAACTAGCGGGAAGGGGAGATACGCAGTATTTT.

This chain links TRBV6-5 with TRBJ2-7; 7 positions agree with TRBD1. Germline CDR1 and CDR2: MNHEY and SVGAGI. The CDR3 sequence is 15 residues long. Trimming removed 2 bases from V and 3 bases from J; junction bases left unmatched: 7. The CDR3: CASSYTRDRSYEQYF. The CDR3 DNA follows: TGTGCCAGCAGTTACACCCGGGACAGAAGCTACGAGCAGTACTTC.

The sample holds one count of this clone. The chain couples TRBV6-2 or TRBV6-3 to TRBJ1-2, with D perhaps TRBD1 (6 bases). The CDR3 sequence is 12 residues long. The germline CDR1 and CDR2 sequences are MNHEY and SVGEGT. V was pared by 2 bases and J by 8 bases, with 9 bases between. This chain's CDR3 is CASSYGGNGYTF. In nucleotides, the CDR3 is TGTGCCAGCAGTTACGGGGGCAACGGCTACACCTTC.

This CDR3 reads CASSSSGAGGRYF. DNA for the CDR3: TGTGCCAGCAGCTCTAGCGGGGCCGGAGGCAGGTACTTC. This chain joins TRBV7-2 and TRBJ2-7; the match to TRBD2 covers 9 bases. Germline V gives CDR1 SGHTA, CDR2 FQGNSA. The CDR3 has 13 amino acids. V trimming: 4 bases; J trimming: 12 bases; junction bases outside the gene matches: 10. Drawing the rest from reference TRBV7-2 and TRBJ2-7, the complete variable domain is GAGVSQSPSNKVTEKGKDVELRCDPISGHTALYWYRQSLGQGLEFLIYFQGNSAPDKSGLPSDRFSAERTGGSVSTLTIQRTQQEDSAVYLCASSSSGAGGRYFGPGTRLTVT.

Points on this clone: The junction does not match germline at one end; this may be a read error. V gene TRBV28 combines with J gene TRBJ2-7; TRBD2 agrees at 10 bases. This CDR3 region has 11 residues. Germline lookup yields CDR1 MDHEN and CDR2 SYDVKM. This chain's CDR3 is CASSDIAGGSF. Here the CDR3 DNA reads TGTGCCAGCAGCGACATAGCGGGAGGTTCATTC.

The rearrangement uses TRBV7-6 and TRBJ1-3; unclear D gene. V was clipped by 1 base and J by 0 bases, with 13 bases between them. Germline-derived CDR1 and CDR2 are SGHVS and FNYEAQ. This CDR3 has 17 amino acids. The CDR3 region has the DNA TGTGCCAGCAGCTTAGGGTTGCCGCGTGGCTCTGGAAACACCATATATTTT. Residues: CASSLGLPRGSGNTIYF.

The chain couples TRBV5-1 to TRBJ1-2, with 7 bases identical to TRBD1. V was clipped by 3 bases and J by 3 bases; unmatched bases: 8. The CDR3 totals 15 residues. The germline V gene encodes CDR1 SGHRS and CDR2 YFSETQ. As DNA, the CDR3 is TGCGCCAGCAGCTCCGGACAGGCTAACTACTATGGCTACACCTTC. This sequence encodes CASSSGQANYYGYTF.

The rearrangement links TRBV10-1 to TRBJ2-2; the D gene is possibly TRBD1 (6 bases). This CDR3 spans 13 amino acids. V lost 6 bases to trimming and J lost 3 bases, with 8 bases between them. Germline V gene data show CDR1 as WNHNN and CDR2 as SYGVQD (reference sequence). This chain's CDR3 is CASRDSHTGELFF. In nucleotides, the CDR3 is TGCGCCAGCAGGGACAGCCACACCGGGGAGCTGTTTTTT.

This rearrangement joins TRBV7-3 to TRBJ2-3, with 10 bases identical to TRBD2. The CDR3 contains 15 residues. With V trimmed by 6 bases and J by 4 bases, 7 bases remained unmatched. CDR1 SGHTA and CDR2 FQGTGA come from the germline V gene. CDR3 residues: CASSPGSGGADTQYF. CDR3 bases: TGTGCCAGCAGTCCCGGAAGCGGGGGGGCAGATACGCAGTATTTT.